Following are 31 T cell receptor beta chains from one sample sequenced in a study of T cell responses to AZD1222 COVID-19 vaccine. The table came from immunoSEQ multiplex PCR; TCRdb's copy has only in-frame clones and leaves some out. The sample shows about 100,000 clones, about nine tenths of them seen only once. This specimen was peripheral blood, taken on day 0 of AZD1222 vaccination. The source of these receptors is an adult in good health.

This clone has just one count. This chain uses TRBV6-5 with TRBJ2-2, with D perhaps matching TRBD1 or TRBD2 (5 bases each). V lost 4 bases, J lost 6 bases, and 12 bases lay in between. CDR3 length: 14 residues. Germline lookup yields CDR1 MNHEY and CDR2 SVGAGI. The CDR3 here is CASSSFGTPGELFF. DNA for the CDR3: TGTGCCAGCAGTTCCTTTGGGACCCCCGGGGAGCTGTTTTTT.

This chain joins TRBV19 and TRBJ2-2; possible D gene TRBD1, 6 bases. The CDR3 runs 18 residues. V lost 4 bases and J lost 2, with 20 bases in between. Germline CDR1 LNHDA, CDR2 SQIVND (reference sequence). The CDR3 DNA reads as TGTGCCAGTAGTACTAAAGGGACAATCTCCCTAAACACCGGGGAGCTGTTTTTT. Protein sequence: CASSTKGTISLNTGELFF.

The chain uses TRBV5-1 and TRBJ2-2; 7 bases map to TRBD2. Looked up from germline, CDR1 is SGHRS and CDR2 is YFSETQ. The ends lost 4 bases at V and 7 bases at J; junction bases unmatched: 7. There are 14 residues in the CDR3. The CDR3 region is CASSERGDVGELFF. The CDR3 DNA reads as TGCGCCAGCAGCGAACGGGGGGACGTCGGGGAGCTGTTTTTT.

A remark on this clone: The junction differs from germline at one of its ends, possibly a read error. The V gene is TRBV18, the J gene TRBJ2-7, with D possibly matching TRBD2 (5 bases). From germline, CDR1 is KGHSH and CDR2 LQKENI. The CDR3 runs 13 residues. Written as DNA, the CDR3 is TGTGCCAGCTCACCACCGGCGGGCTACGGGCAGTACTTC. Translating gives CASSPPAGYGQYF.

The chain combines TRBV3-1 (or the pseudogene TRBV3-2) with TRBJ2-7, with TRBD2 identical over 12 bases. The J segment lost 2 bases and the V segment lost 4 bases, leaving 3 bases of the junction unmatched. CDR3 size: 15 residues. From germline, CDR1 is LGHDT and CDR2 YNNKEL (reference sequence). CDR3: CASSPSGGGAYEQYF. For the CDR3, the DNA is TGTGCCAGCAGCCCTAGCGGGGGGGGCGCCTACGAGCAGTACTTC.

V usage is TRBV9 and J usage is TRBJ2-5; D is undetermined. The CDR3 runs 15 residues. Looked up from germline, CDR1 is SGDLS and CDR2 is YYNGEE. V gave up 4 bases and J gave up 1 base, with 14 bases separating them. The CDR3 region is CASSPGPILQETQYF. The DNA of the CDR3 is TGTGCCAGCAGCCCTGGACCAATCCTCCAAGAGACCCAGTACTTC.

The chain is built from TRBV19 and TRBJ2-1; D perhaps matches TRBD1 (6 bases). The CDR3 sequence is 17 residues long. CDR1 and CDR2 from the germline V gene are LNHDA and SQIVND (reference sequence). V shed 4 bases and J shed 0 bases, with 16 bases lying between them. CDR3 sequence: CASSKGWGPSSYNEQFF. Here the CDR3 DNA reads TGTGCCAGTAGTAAGGGATGGGGGCCGAGCTCCTACAATGAGCAGTTCTTC.

A remark on this clone: Given a much more abundant clone one base away, this may be a read error. The chain uses TRBV6-2 or TRBV6-3 and TRBJ2-2, with D unresolved. The V gene lost 2 bases and the J gene lost 3 bases, with 4 bases spanning the gap. This CDR3 contains 13 residues. The V gene's germline CDR1 is MNHEY and CDR2 SVGEGT. This CDR3 is CASSYRDTGELFF. In DNA form, the CDR3 reads TGTGCCAGCAGTTACAGGGACACCGGGGAGCTGTTTTTT.

The V and J genes are TRBV11-2 and TRBJ1-6; no definite D call. Germline V gene sequence: CDR1 SGHAT, CDR2 FQNNGV. This CDR3 has 14 amino acids. Trimming removed 6 bases at V and 9 bases at J, with 15 bases between. The CDR3 loop is CASRGIQSVSPLHF. CDR3 DNA sequence: TGTGCCAGCAGGGGGATTCAGTCCGTTTCACCCCTCCACTTT.

The chain links TRBV2 to TRBJ1-6; unclear D gene. This CDR3 spans 15 amino acids. Germline loops: CDR1 SNHLY, CDR2 FYNNEI. Trimming cost V 4 bases and J 4 bases, with 11 bases left between them. The DNA of the CDR3 is TGTGCCAGCAGTGTTTCGGGCCCGTATAATTCACCCCTCCACTTT. It encodes CASSVSGPYNSPLHF.

The chain combines TRBV5-1 with TRBJ1-3; 7 bases fit TRBD1. This CDR3 has 17 residues. The ends lost 0 bases at V and 2 bases at J; junction bases unmatched: 8. The germline CDR1 and CDR2 sequences are SGHRS and YFSETQ. This CDR3 is CASSLARDSSPGNTIYF. The CDR3 nucleotides are TGCGCCAGCAGCTTGGCCCGGGACAGCTCCCCTGGAAACACCATATATTTT.

The chain combines TRBV18 with TRBJ1-1; a weak D match, TRBD1 (6 bases). V lost 3 bases, J lost 3 bases, and 11 bases lay in between. The germline CDR1 and CDR2 sequences are KGHSH and LQKENI. There are 14 residues in the CDR3. CDR3 nucleotides: TGTGCCAGCTCACCGTCAGGGGCGGACACTGAAGCTTTCTTT. Its translation is CASSPSGADTEAFF. Complete variable domain (other parts from reference TRBV18 and TRBJ1-1): NAGVMQNPRHLVRRRGQEARLRCSPMKGHSHVYWYRQLPEEGLKFMVYLQKENIIDESGMPKERFSAEFPKEGPSILRIQQVVRGDSAAYFCASSPSGADTEAFFGQGTRLTVV.

The chain recombines TRBV10-3 with TRBJ2-6; D gene unclear. The CDR3 has 17 amino acids. V lost 2 bases and J 0 bases, leaving 11 bases between the germline ends. Per germline, CDR1 ENHRY and CDR2 SYGVKD. The CDR3 spells CAISEEDPNSGANVLTF. DNA for the CDR3: TGTGCCATCAGTGAGGAGGACCCGAACTCTGGGGCCAACGTCCTGACTTTC.

The J gene is TRBJ1-6, the V gene TRBV5-6, with TRBD1 as a possible D gene (5 bases). This CDR3 comprises 12 residues. Trimming took off 0 bases at V and 14 bases at J, with 9 bases between the two ends. Germline values: CDR1 SGHDT, CDR2 YYEEEE. This CDR3 reads CASSLDQGALHF. CDR3 nucleotide sequence: TGTGCCAGCAGCTTGGACCAGGGCGCCCTCCACTTT.

The rearrangement joins TRBV5-1 to TRBJ2-3; TRBD2 matches at 14 bases. J lost 7 bases, V lost 4 bases, and 8 bases had no gene match. Per germline, CDR1 SGHRS and CDR2 YFSETQ. This CDR3 region has 16 residues. The CDR3 nucleotides are TGCGCCAGCAGCCCCGGGACTAGCGGGGGCTTCCATACGCAGTATTTT. This translates into CASSPGTSGGFHTQYF.

V gene TRBV9 combines with J gene TRBJ1-1, with D perhaps TRBD1 (5 bases). Germline CDR1 SGDLS, CDR2 YYNGEE. The V end was cut by 4 bases, the J end by 0 bases, with 13 bases between. CDR3 size: 15 residues. In DNA, the CDR3 is TGTGCCAGCAGCCCTCGGGACGGAATGAACACTGAAGCTTTCTTT. Translated: CASSPRDGMNTEAFF.

The rearrangement links TRBV19 to TRBJ2-2; D remains ambiguous. Germline CDR1 reads LNHDA; CDR2 reads SQIVND (reference sequence). V dropped 7 bases and J dropped 5 bases, with 11 bases sitting between them. This CDR3 region has 13 residues. CDR3 in DNA: TGTGCCAGTACCGTATCCGGGACCGGGGAGCTGTTTTTT. Translating it yields CASTVSGTGELFF.

V and J are TRBV11-3 and TRBJ2-7, with 7 bases fitting TRBD1. The CDR3 is 13 residues long. J lost 6 bases, V lost 3 bases, and 5 bases had no gene match. Germline CDR1 and CDR2: SGHNT and YENEEA. The CDR3 sequence: CASSFRDSGEQYF. The DNA for the CDR3 is TGTGCCAGCAGCTTCCGGGACAGTGGCGAGCAGTACTTC.

V gene TRBV4-1 combines with J gene TRBJ1-5; D gene unclear. This CDR3 contains 15 residues. Germline V lookup: CDR1 MGHRA, CDR2 YSYEKL. V lost 5 bases, J lost 0 bases, and 11 bases lay in between. The CDR3 nucleotides are TGCGCCAGCAGCGGAAGGGTGGTTAGCAATCAGCCCCAGCATTTT. It encodes CASSGRVVSNQPQHF.

The chain couples TRBV13 to TRBJ2-1, with 10 positions matching TRBD2. The CDR3 consists of 16 residues. V shed 6 bases, J shed 4 bases, and the junction held 9 bases outside the gene matches. Germline V lookup: CDR1 PRHDT, CDR2 FYEKMQ (reference sequence). The CDR3 bases are TGTGCCAGCAGTACCGTAGCGGGGGGCCGTTACAATGAGCAGTTCTTC. Translation: CASSTVAGGRYNEQFF.

The CDR3: CASSLGSGYEQYF. The CDR3 DNA follows: TGTGCCAGCAGCTTGGGGTCCGGCTACGAGCAGTACTTC. The J gene is TRBJ2-7, the V gene TRBV5-4; D ambiguous. The CDR3 sequence is 13 residues long. The germline gives CDR1 SGHNT, CDR2 YYREEE (reference sequence). Trimming pared 0 bases from V and 3 bases from J, leaving 7 bases between.

The J gene is TRBJ2-7, the V gene TRBV13, with no clear D. The CDR3 sequence is 13 residues long. Germline CDR1 PRHDT, CDR2 FYEKMQ (reference sequence). With 5 bases removed from V and 5 bases from J, the gap between germline ends came to 13 bases. CDR3 sequence (DNA): TGTGCCAGCAGCCATTCCGACAAGGACGAGCAGTACTTC. This gives the protein CASSHSDKDEQYF.

The chain combines TRBV12-3 or TRBV12-4 with TRBJ1-2, with D maybe TRBD1 (6 bases). Trimming pared 7 bases from V and 4 bases from J, leaving 10 bases between. The CDR3 consists of 12 residues. CDR3 in amino acids: CASTKTGYGYTF. The DNA for the CDR3 is TGTGCCAGCACCAAGACAGGCTATGGCTACACCTTC.

This chain uses TRBV3-1 (or the pseudogene TRBV3-2) with TRBJ1-1; 8 nucleotides align to TRBD1. The CDR3 spans 12 residues. Germline assignment: CDR1 LGHDT and CDR2 YNNKEL (reference sequence). Trimming took 6 bases from V and 5 from J; bases not matched to a gene: 2. The CDR3 is CASSNRGTEAFF. The CDR3 coding sequence is TGTGCCAGCAGTAACAGGGGGACTGAAGCTTTCTTT.

V gene TRBV20-1 combines with J gene TRBJ2-1; TRBD2 is a possible D gene (7 bases). CDR1 DFQATT and CDR2 SNEGSKA come from the germline V gene (reference sequence). The CDR3 runs to 15 residues. Trimming took off 4 bases at V and 9 bases at J, with 22 bases between the two ends. The CDR3 sequence: CSAIEAVGGPSEQFF. The DNA of the CDR3 is TGCAGTGCTATTGAAGCAGTGGGGGGGCCATCTGAGCAGTTCTTC.

This clone was picked up one time. Compared with germline, one end of the junction differs, possibly owing to a read error. The chain carries TRBV5-1 and TRBJ2-2; D is undetermined. Per the germline V gene, CDR1 is SGHRS and CDR2 is YFSETQ. There are 13 residues in the CDR3. The DNA of the CDR3 is TGCGCCAGCAGTTTGGAGCCCACCGGGGAGCTGTTTTTT. This sequence encodes CASSLEPTGELFF.

Only one count was recorded for this clone. The CDR3 bases are TGTGCCAGCAGCTCGTACCGGGACAGGCTACAAGAGACCCAGTACTTC. Protein: CASSSYRDRLQETQYF. The chain recombines TRBV11-2 with TRBJ2-5, with 8 bases fitting TRBD1. The J segment lost 2 bases and the V segment lost 4 bases, leaving 9 bases of the junction unmatched. The germline gives CDR1 SGHAT, CDR2 FQNNGV. The CDR3 is made up of 16 amino acids.

J is TRBJ2-5 and V is TRBV14; D unclear. Germline CDR1 reads SGHDN; CDR2 reads FVKESK. Trimming took off 1 base at V and 7 bases at J, with 4 bases between the two ends. CDR3 length: 11 amino acids. As DNA, the CDR3 is TGTGCCAGCAGCCAAGTGGGGACCCAGTACTTC. The encoded protein is CASSQVGTQYF.

This clone was seen only once. CDR3 sequence: CASSWGTVNTEAFF. CDR3 sequence (DNA): TGTGCCAGCAGCTGGGGGACAGTGAACACTGAAGCTTTCTTT. The chain carries TRBV6-5 and TRBJ1-1; 7 bases agree with TRBD1. Trimming took 6 bases from V and 0 from J; bases not matched to a gene: 4. This CDR3 has 14 amino acids. Germline V CDR1 and CDR2: MNHEY, SVGAGI.

This chain joins TRBV10-1 and TRBJ2-2; no clear D gene. The CDR3 contains 12 residues. Germline loops: CDR1 WNHNN, CDR2 SYGVQD (reference sequence). Trimming shortened V by 2 bases and J by 7 bases, and 5 bases separated the two germline ends. The CDR3: CASSEGDGELFF. The DNA for the CDR3 is TGCGCCAGCAGTGAGGGGGACGGGGAGCTGTTTTTT.

The genes are TRBV11-3 and TRBJ1-2; unclear D gene. Trimming cost V 4 bases and J 8 bases, with 11 bases left between them. The CDR3 runs to 12 residues. Germline-derived CDR1 and CDR2 are SGHNT and YENEEA. The CDR3 DNA sequence: TGTGCCAGCAGCTCTGAAGGTCAGGGCTACACCTTC. Translation gives CASSSEGQGYTF.